This T cell receptor (beta chain) came from a study of blood T cell repertoires in COVID-19. Across the study: Samples representing acute and convalescent COVID-19 were sourced from the United States, Italy and Spain. T cells, B-cell-depleted T cells, or PBMCs supplied cDNA or gDNA.

V lost 5 bases to trimming and J lost 3 bases; unmatched junction nucleotides: 7. The CDR3 covers 16 residues. Germline V lookup: CDR1 LNHDA, CDR2 SQIVND (reference sequence). Here immunoSEQ multiplex PCR was the method, and the copy in TCRdb shows in-frame clones only, minus some. The profile shows tens of thousands of clones, around 79% of them singletons. The clonotype originates from a human donor in a cohort sampled during active COVID-19. The sample taken for sequencing was peripheral blood. The chain couples TRBV19 to TRBJ2-1; 10 nucleotides align to TRBD2. DNA for the CDR3: TGTGCCAGTAGTCCTCTCTGGACTAGCGGCTACAATGAGCAGTTCTTC. This encodes CASSPLWTSGYNEQFF. Using reference TRBV19 and TRBJ2-1 for the parts outside the CDR3, the full variable domain is DGGITQSPKYLFRKEGQNVTLSCEQNLNHDAMYWYRQDPGQGLRLIYYSQIVNDFQKGDIAEGYSVSREKKESFPLTVTSAQKNPTAFYLCASSPLWTSGYNEQFFGPGTRLTVL.